This T cell receptor beta chain was obtained from a study of blood T cell repertoires in COVID-19. Across the study: Samples taken during acute and convalescent COVID-19 were collected in the United States, Italy and Spain. The analysed material was cDNA or gDNA that came from T cells, B-cell-depleted T cells, or PBMCs.

Per germline, CDR1 LNHDA and CDR2 SQIVND (reference sequence). This CDR3 region has 14 residues. V gave up 1 base and J gave up 2 bases, with 8 bases separating them. Libraries were prepared by immunoSEQ multiplex PCR; TCRdb keeps only in-frame clonotypes and omits some of them. This table holds 25,000 to 30,000 clones, 80% to 90% found once. V and J are TRBV19 and TRBJ2-5; D is uncertain. This TCR came from a human donor in a cohort sampled during active COVID-19. The sequencing input was peripheral blood. CDR3 sequence: CASSIVDIQETQYF. The CDR3 nucleotides read TGTGCCAGTAGTATAGTCGACATACAAGAGACCCAGTACTTC.